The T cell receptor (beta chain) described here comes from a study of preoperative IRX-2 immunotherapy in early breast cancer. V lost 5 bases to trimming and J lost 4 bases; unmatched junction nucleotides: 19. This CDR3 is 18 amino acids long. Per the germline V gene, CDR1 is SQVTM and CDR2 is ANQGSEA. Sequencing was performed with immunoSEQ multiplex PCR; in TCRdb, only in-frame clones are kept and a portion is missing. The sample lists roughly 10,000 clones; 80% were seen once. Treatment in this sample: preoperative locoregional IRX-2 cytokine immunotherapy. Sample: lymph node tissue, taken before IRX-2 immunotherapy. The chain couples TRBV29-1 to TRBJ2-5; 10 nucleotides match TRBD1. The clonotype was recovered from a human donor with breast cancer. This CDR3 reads CSVLGAIKGQGFLETQYF. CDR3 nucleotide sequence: TGCAGCGTTCTAGGTGCTATTAAGGGACAGGGGTTTTTAGAGACCCAGTACTTC. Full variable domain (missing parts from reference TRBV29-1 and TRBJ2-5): SAVISQKPSRDICQRGTSLTIQCQVDSQVTMMFWYRQQPGQSLTLIATANQGSEATYESGFVIDKFPISRPNLTFSTLTVSNMSPEDSSIYLCSVLGAIKGQGFLETQYFGPGTRLLVL.